These 24 T cell receptor beta chains were sequenced from one sample in a study of blood T cell dynamics during melanoma immunotherapy. Clones were read by immunoSEQ multiplex PCR, and TCRdb kept only the in-frame ones, dropping some. The sample consists of tens of thousands of clones, around nine tenths of them appearing once. Time point reported: pre-treatment baseline. This material consisted of blood, taken from a patient treated with checkpoint blockade. Every receptor here comes from a human donor with melanoma.

This clone was counted a few times. J is TRBJ2-7 and V is TRBV5-3, with D possibly being TRBD1 (5 bases). TRBV5-3 is annotated as an ORF whose role is uncertain. Trimming took 0 bases from V and 5 from J, leaving 18 bases between them. The length of the CDR3 is 16 residues. The CDR3 reads CARSLASRGARDEQYF. Written as DNA, the CDR3 is TGTGCCAGAAGCTTGGCCAGTAGGGGTGCGAGAGACGAGCAGTACTTC.

This sequence joins TRBV9 and TRBJ2-7, with 7 bases lining up with TRBD1. The germline V gene has CDR1 SGDLS and CDR2 YYNGEE. The CDR3 contains 14 residues. Trimming at V came to 2 bases and at J to 2 bases, leaving 4 bases not matched to a gene. The DNA for the CDR3 is TGTGCCAGCAGCGTGGGGACAGAGACCTACGAGCAGTACTTC. Amino acid sequence: CASSVGTETYEQYF. The full variable domain, in which reference TRBV9 and TRBJ2-7 provide the parts outside the CDR3, is DSGVTQTPKHLITATGQRVTLRCSPRSGDLSVYWYQQSLDQGLQFLIQYYNGEERAKGNILERFSAQQFPDLHSELNLSSLELGDSALYFCASSVGTETYEQYFGPGTRLTVT.

V usage is TRBV5-5 and J usage is TRBJ2-7; TRBD1 matches 10 bases. The CDR3 loop spans 15 amino acids. The germline V gene has CDR1 SGHKS and CDR2 YYEKEE (reference sequence). J lost 5 bases, V lost 3 bases, and 8 bases had no gene match. The DNA for the CDR3 is TGTGCCAGCAGCTACCGGGACAGGGGTCGCAACGAGCAGTACTTC. It is translated as CASSYRDRGRNEQYF.

The chain is built from TRBV11-2 and TRBJ2-1; no clear D. Germline CDR1 reads SGHAT; CDR2 reads FQNNGV. V was clipped by 0 bases and J by 4 bases, with 10 bases between them. The CDR3 has 15 amino acids. CDR3 sequence reads: CASSLEGSPYNEQFF. For the CDR3, the DNA is TGTGCCAGCAGCTTAGAGGGCAGCCCATACAATGAGCAGTTCTTC.

The V and J genes are TRBV11-2 and TRBJ1-1; 7 bases are shared with TRBD1. The CDR3 has 14 residues. The J segment lost 5 bases and the V segment lost 1 base, leaving 4 bases of the junction unmatched. Germline assignment: CDR1 SGHAT and CDR2 FQNNGV. Here the CDR3 DNA reads TGTGCCAGCAGCTTAGCAGGGGGTCAAACTGAAGCTTTCTTT. Its protein product is CASSLAGGQTEAFF.

The chain links TRBV6-1 to TRBJ2-7, with TRBD2 as a possible D gene (6 bases). CDR1 is MNHNS and CDR2 is SASEGT in the germline V gene. The CDR3 loop spans 14 amino acids. Trimming left V 1 base short and J 6 bases short, with 13 bases between. The CDR3 region is CASSEVSREVEQYF. Written as DNA, the CDR3 is TGTGCCAGCAGTGAAGTTTCCAGGGAGGTCGAGCAGTACTTC.

This rearrangement joins TRBV19 to TRBJ1-2; D is ambiguous. This CDR3 is 12 amino acids long. With 8 bases removed from V and 8 bases from J, the gap between germline ends came to 15 bases. Germline CDR1 is LNHDA and CDR2 is SQIVND (reference sequence). In DNA, the CDR3 is TGTGCCAGTGATACAGCTGGGAGCGGCTACACCTTC. Its protein is CASDTAGSGYTF.

This sequence joins TRBV5-6 and TRBJ2-7, with a weak D call TRBD1 (9 bases). The CDR3 extends over 16 amino acids. Trimming stripped 9 bases from V and 6 bases from J, with 28 bases between. Germline V gives CDR1 SGHDT, CDR2 YYEEEE. The CDR3 region has the DNA TGTGCCATCACAGGGGGCAAGGGGCGGGAGGAACGCGAGCAGTACTTC. This codes for CAITGGKGREEREQYF.

The gene calls are TRBV9 and TRBJ2-3, with 8 positions matching TRBD2. CDR3 length: 16 residues. Germline V gene sequence: CDR1 SGDLS, CDR2 YYNGEE. Losses at the gene ends were 3 bases for V and 4 bases for J; bases not matched to a gene: 10. The CDR3 here is CASSASSGRSADTQYF. The CDR3 coding sequence is TGTGCCAGCAGCGCCTCTAGCGGGCGGAGCGCAGATACGCAGTATTTT.

The chain carries TRBV10-3 and TRBJ2-1, with 8 bases lining up with TRBD1. V gave up 7 bases and J gave up 8 bases; unmatched junction bases: 7. Germline CDR1 reads ENHRY; CDR2 reads SYGVKD. The length of the CDR3 is 13 residues. The CDR3 nucleotides are TGTGCCATCACCCCCGACAGGGGCTATGAGCAGTTCTTC. It codes for CAITPDRGYEQFF.

J is TRBJ2-2 and V is TRBV9; D ambiguous. Trimming shortened V by 0 bases and J by 1 base, and 10 bases separated the two germline ends. The CDR3 extends over 16 amino acids. Germline V gene lookup returns CDR1 SGDLS and CDR2 YYNGEE. The CDR3 DNA reads TGTGCCAGCAGCGTAGGGCAGTTAAAGAACACCGGGGAGCTGTTTTTT. It is translated as CASSVGQLKNTGELFF.

The CDR3 nucleotides are TGTGCCAGCAGCCGTGGGACAGGGGGGTACCAAGAGACCCAGTACTTC. Translated, it gives CASSRGTGGYQETQYF. The chain carries TRBV5-5 and TRBJ2-5, with 11 bases matching TRBD1. Losses at the gene ends were 4 bases for V and 0 bases for J; bases not matched to a gene: 5. Germline-derived CDR1 and CDR2 are SGHKS and YYEKEE (reference sequence). The CDR3 has 16 amino acids.

This clone was observed once. The chain employs TRBV5-8 and TRBJ2-7, with 12 bases lining up with TRBD2. Germline values: CDR1 SGHTS, CDR2 YDEGEE. There are 14 residues in the CDR3. The V gene end was trimmed by 6 bases and the J gene end by 6 bases; junction bases not matched to a gene: 7. The CDR3 is CASTRLAGAGEQYF. The CDR3 DNA follows: TGTGCCAGCACCCGACTAGCGGGAGCCGGCGAGCAGTACTTC.

The rearrangement uses TRBV27 and TRBJ1-2; possible D gene TRBD1, 5 bases. The germline V gene has CDR1 MNHEY and CDR2 SMNVEV (reference sequence). There are 14 residues in the CDR3. Trimming left V 3 bases short and J 8 bases short, with 16 bases between. The CDR3 loop is CASSFSGPGGGYTF. CDR3 nucleotide sequence: TGTGCCAGCAGTTTCAGCGGACCGGGGGGGGGCTACACCTTC.

The V gene is TRBV9, the J gene TRBJ2-7, with D unclear. The germline V gene encodes CDR1 SGDLS and CDR2 YYNGEE. The CDR3 contains 11 residues. V lost 3 bases and J 3 bases, leaving 4 bases between the germline ends. The CDR3 loop reads CASSDNYEQYF. For the CDR3, the DNA is TGTGCCAGCAGCGATAACTACGAGCAGTACTTC. The variable domain in full, completed from reference TRBV9 and TRBJ2-7, reads DSGVTQTPKHLITATGQRVTLRCSPRSGDLSVYWYQQSLDQGLQFLIQYYNGEERAKGNILERFSAQQFPDLHSELNLSSLELGDSALYFCASSDNYEQYFGPGTRLTVT.

The chain carries TRBV2 and TRBJ2-5, with D possibly matching TRBD2 (6 bases). The CDR3 runs to 14 residues. Trimming left V 2 bases short and J 7 bases short, with 14 bases between. CDR1 is SNHLY, CDR2 FYNNEI, per germline. The CDR3 sequence: CASSERSYGGTQYF. The CDR3 DNA follows: TGTGCCAGCAGTGAAAGGTCCTACGGGGGGACCCAGTACTTC.

This chain joins TRBV29-1 and TRBJ2-7, with unresolved D. In germline, CDR1 is SQVTM, CDR2 ANQGSEA. Between the trimmed V and J ends, which lost 3 bases and 0 bases, there was a span of 15 bases. This CDR3 is 15 amino acids long. CDR3 region: CSVEAPLLGSYEQYF. CDR3 DNA sequence: TGCAGCGTTGAGGCTCCACTACTCGGCTCCTACGAGCAGTACTTC.

For the CDR3, the DNA is TGTGCCAGTAGTATTGTCCCTCCGGGACTAGCTTCCGTTGAGCAGTTCTTC. As protein: CASSIVPPGLASVEQFF. The V call is TRBV19, the J call TRBJ2-1, with 9 positions matching TRBD2. The CDR3 is made up of 17 amino acids. The V gene end was trimmed by 3 bases and the J gene end by 9 bases; junction bases not matched to a gene: 15. Germline CDR1 is LNHDA and CDR2 is SQIVND (reference sequence). The full variable domain, with the rest looked up from reference TRBV19 and TRBJ2-1, is DGGITQSPKYLFRKEGQNVTLSCEQNLNHDAMYWYRQDPGQGLRLIYYSQIVNDFQKGDIAEGYSVSREKKESFPLTVTSAQKNPTAFYLCASSIVPPGLASVEQFFGPGTRLTVL.

This clone was picked up one time. This chain uses TRBV9 with TRBJ1-5, with 7 bases identical to TRBD1. The length of the CDR3 is 17 residues. V trimming: 3 bases; J trimming: 0 bases; junction bases outside the gene matches: 9. CDR1 SGDLS and CDR2 YYNGEE come from the germline V gene. CDR3 DNA sequence: TGTGCCAGCAGCGCAGGCCGGGACAGCTATAGCAATCAGCCCCAGCATTTT. Amino acid sequence: CASSAGRDSYSNQPQHF.

This clone was recorded only once. CDR3 DNA sequence: TGCGCCAGCAGCTTGACAGGGGGCGGTGGAACTGAAGCTTTCTTT. Translated: CASSLTGGGGTEAFF. The chain is built from TRBV5-1 and TRBJ1-1, with 9 bases identical to TRBD1. This CDR3 has 15 amino acids. J was trimmed by 5 bases and V by 1 base; bases with no gene match: 6. Germline V gene data show CDR1 as SGHRS and CDR2 as YFSETQ.

This clone was observed once. The chain couples TRBV2 to TRBJ2-7; no clear D gene. The germline CDR1 and CDR2 sequences are SNHLY and FYNNEI. Trimming shortened V by 2 bases and J by 7 bases, and 15 bases separated the two germline ends. The CDR3 covers 14 residues. The CDR3 nucleotides read TGTGCCAGCAGTGAACCAGCTCCCTCGATGGAGCAGTACTTC. Protein sequence: CASSEPAPSMEQYF.

The V call is TRBV4-1, the J call TRBJ2-2; 9 nucleotides line up with TRBD2. The germline V gene encodes CDR1 MGHRA and CDR2 YSYEKL. This CDR3 is built from 19 residues. Trimming cost V 5 bases and J 0 bases; bases outside gene matches: 13. The CDR3 DNA sequence: TGCGCCAGCAGCACGCCGGGACTAGCAAGCGGAGCGAACACCGGGGAGCTGTTTTTT. Its translation is CASSTPGLASGANTGELFF.

This clone was counted a few times. This sequence joins TRBV9 and TRBJ2-2, with D unresolved. The ends were cut back, 3 bases at V and 5 bases at J, with 17 bases in the middle. CDR3 length: 16 amino acids. Germline V gene sequence: CDR1 SGDLS, CDR2 YYNGEE. The CDR3 region is CASSEWPRRSTGELFF. Written as DNA, the CDR3 is TGTGCCAGCAGCGAGTGGCCTCGTCGGAGTACCGGGGAGCTGTTTTTT.

The genes are TRBV5-1 and TRBJ1-2; D gene unclear. The ends were cut back, 0 bases at V and 3 bases at J, with 12 bases in the middle. This CDR3 contains 15 residues. Per germline, CDR1 SGHRS and CDR2 YFSETQ. CDR3 protein: CASSLEGSVYYGYTF. CDR3 DNA sequence: TGCGCCAGCAGCTTGGAGGGCAGCGTCTACTATGGCTACACCTTC.